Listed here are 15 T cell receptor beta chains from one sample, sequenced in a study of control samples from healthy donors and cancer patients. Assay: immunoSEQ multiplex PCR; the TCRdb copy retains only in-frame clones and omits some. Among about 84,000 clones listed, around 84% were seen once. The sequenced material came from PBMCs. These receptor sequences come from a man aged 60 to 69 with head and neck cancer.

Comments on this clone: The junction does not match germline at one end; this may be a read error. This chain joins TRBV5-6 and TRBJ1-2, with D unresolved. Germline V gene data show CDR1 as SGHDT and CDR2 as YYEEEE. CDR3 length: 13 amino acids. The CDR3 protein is CASSLASNCGYTF. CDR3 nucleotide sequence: TGTGCCAGCAGCTTGGCTTCTAACTGTGGCTACACCTTC.

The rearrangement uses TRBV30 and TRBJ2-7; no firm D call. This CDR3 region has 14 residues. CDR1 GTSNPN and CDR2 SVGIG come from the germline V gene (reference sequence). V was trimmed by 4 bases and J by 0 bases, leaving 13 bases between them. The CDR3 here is CAWNSPLRSYEQYF. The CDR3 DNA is TGTGCCTGGAACAGTCCCCTCCGCTCCTACGAGCAGTACTTC.

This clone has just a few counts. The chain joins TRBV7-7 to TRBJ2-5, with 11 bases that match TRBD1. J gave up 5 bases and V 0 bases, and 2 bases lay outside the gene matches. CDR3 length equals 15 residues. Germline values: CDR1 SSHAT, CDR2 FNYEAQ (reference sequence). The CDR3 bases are TGTGCCAGCAGCTTAGCCGGGACAGGGGGGGAGACCCAGTACTTC. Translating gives CASSLAGTGGETQYF.

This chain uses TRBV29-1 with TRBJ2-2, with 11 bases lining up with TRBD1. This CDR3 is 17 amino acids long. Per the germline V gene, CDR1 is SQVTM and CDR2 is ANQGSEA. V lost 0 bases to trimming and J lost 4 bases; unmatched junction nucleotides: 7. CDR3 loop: CSVEEFPGQGVTGELFF. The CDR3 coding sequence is TGCAGCGTTGAAGAATTCCCGGGACAGGGGGTCACCGGGGAGCTGTTTTTT.

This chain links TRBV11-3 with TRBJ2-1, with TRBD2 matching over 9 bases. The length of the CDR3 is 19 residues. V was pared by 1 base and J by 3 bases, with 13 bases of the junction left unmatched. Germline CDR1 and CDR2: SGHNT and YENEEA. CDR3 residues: CASSLGWVSGSGDYNEQFF. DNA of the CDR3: TGTGCCAGCAGCTTAGGGTGGGTTAGCGGGAGTGGGGACTACAATGAGCAGTTCTTC.

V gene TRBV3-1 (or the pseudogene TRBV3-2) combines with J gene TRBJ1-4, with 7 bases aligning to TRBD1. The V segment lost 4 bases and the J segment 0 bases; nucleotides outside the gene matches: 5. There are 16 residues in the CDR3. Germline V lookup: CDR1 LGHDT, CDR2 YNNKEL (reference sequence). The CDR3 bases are TGTGCCAGCAGCCGGACTGGACAGGCAACTAATGAAAAACTGTTTTTT. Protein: CASSRTGQATNEKLFF.

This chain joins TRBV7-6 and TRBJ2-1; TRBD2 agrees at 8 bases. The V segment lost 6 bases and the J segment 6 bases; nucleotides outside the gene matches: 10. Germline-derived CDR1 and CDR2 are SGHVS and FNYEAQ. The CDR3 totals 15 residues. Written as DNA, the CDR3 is TGTGCCAGCAGTAATTCGGGACTAGGGACCAATGAGCAGTTCTTC. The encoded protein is CASSNSGLGTNEQFF.

The CDR3 protein is CASSLGQGGYEQYF. Here the CDR3 DNA reads TGTGCCAGCAGTTTGGGACAGGGAGGGTACGAGCAGTACTTC. The V gene is TRBV28, the J gene TRBJ2-7; 9 positions match TRBD1. V shed 3 bases and J 4 bases; nucleotides not matched to a gene: 4. Germline V gene data show CDR1 as MDHEN and CDR2 as SYDVKM. This CDR3 contains 14 residues.

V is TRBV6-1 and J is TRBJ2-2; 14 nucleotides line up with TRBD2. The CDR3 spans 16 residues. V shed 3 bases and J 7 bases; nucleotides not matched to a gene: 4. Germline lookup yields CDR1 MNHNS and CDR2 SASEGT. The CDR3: CASSEGTSGRGGELFF. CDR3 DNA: TGTGCCAGCAGTGAGGGGACTAGCGGGAGAGGCGGGGAGCTGTTTTTT.

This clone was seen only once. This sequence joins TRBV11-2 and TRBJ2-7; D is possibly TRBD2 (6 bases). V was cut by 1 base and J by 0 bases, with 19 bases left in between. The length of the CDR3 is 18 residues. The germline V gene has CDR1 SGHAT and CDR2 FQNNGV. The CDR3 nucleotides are TGTGCCAGCAGCTTAGTCCCTAGCGCAATAAGCGCCTCCTACGAGCAGTACTTC. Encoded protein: CASSLVPSAISASYEQYF.

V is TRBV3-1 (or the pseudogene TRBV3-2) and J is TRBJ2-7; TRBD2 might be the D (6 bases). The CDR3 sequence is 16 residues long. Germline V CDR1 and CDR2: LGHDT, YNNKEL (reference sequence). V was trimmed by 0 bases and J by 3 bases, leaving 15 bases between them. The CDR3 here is CASSQDPRDWRYEQYF. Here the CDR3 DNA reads TGTGCCAGCAGCCAAGATCCAAGGGACTGGCGCTACGAGCAGTACTTC.

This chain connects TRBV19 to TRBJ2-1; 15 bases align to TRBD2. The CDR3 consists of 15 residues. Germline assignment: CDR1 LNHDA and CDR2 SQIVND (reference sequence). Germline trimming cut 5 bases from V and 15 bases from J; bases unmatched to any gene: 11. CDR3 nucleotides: TGTGCCAGTAGTTCCCCGGGACTAGCGGGAGGTAAACCGTTCTTC. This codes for CASSSPGLAGGKPFF.

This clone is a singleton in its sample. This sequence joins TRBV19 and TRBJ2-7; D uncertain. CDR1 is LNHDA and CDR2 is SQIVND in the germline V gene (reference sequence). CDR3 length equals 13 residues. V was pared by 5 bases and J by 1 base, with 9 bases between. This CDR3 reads CASSGPASYEQYF. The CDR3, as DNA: TGTGCCAGTAGTGGGCCGGCTTCCTACGAGCAGTACTTC. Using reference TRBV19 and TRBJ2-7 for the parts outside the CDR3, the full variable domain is DGGITQSPKYLFRKEGQNVTLSCEQNLNHDAMYWYRQDPGQGLRLIYYSQIVNDFQKGDIAEGYSVSREKKESFPLTVTSAQKNPTAFYLCASSGPASYEQYFGPGTRLTVT.

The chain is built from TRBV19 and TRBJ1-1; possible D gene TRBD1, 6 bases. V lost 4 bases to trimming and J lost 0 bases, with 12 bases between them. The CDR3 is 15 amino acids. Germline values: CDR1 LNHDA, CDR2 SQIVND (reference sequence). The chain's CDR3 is CASSTEGVMNTEAFF. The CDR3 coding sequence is TGTGCCAGTAGTACAGAGGGGGTAATGAACACTGAAGCTTTCTTT.

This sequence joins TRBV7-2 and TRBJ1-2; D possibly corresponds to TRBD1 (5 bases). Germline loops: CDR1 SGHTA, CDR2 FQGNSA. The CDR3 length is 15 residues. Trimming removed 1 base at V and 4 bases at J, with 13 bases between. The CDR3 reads CASSLVGRIVYGYTF. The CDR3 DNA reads TGTGCCAGCAGCTTAGTGGGACGAATCGTCTATGGCTACACCTTC.